This T cell receptor (beta chain) was identified during a study of identical twins. Study-wide findings and caveats: Out-of-frame beta chain sequences displayed weaker excess sharing between twins. Out-of-frame alpha sequences that twins shared showed excess low generation probability. The presence of invariant MAIT and iNKT cells could partly confound analyses of zero-insertion sequences.

Ten or more counts support this clonotype. No antigen is known for it. A universal primer site was created by template switching, with the cDNA bearing unique molecular identifiers. TCRdb ran MiXCR on the 5' RACE reads and lists one entry per CDR3 protein. The sample records 240,000 or so distinct CDR3 sequences, under 12% being singletons. The germline V gene encodes CDR1 SGHTA and CDR2 FQGNSA. This CDR3 is built from 14 residues. The trim removed 4 bases at V and 10 bases at J, leaving 8 bases unmatched. The TCR originated in a man aged 50-60 years in good health. The J gene is TRBJ2-7, the V gene TRBV7-2; TRBD2 matches at 12 bases. Sample: memory T cells sorted from blood. The CDR3 reads CASSSSRLAGAQYF. CDR3 in DNA: TGTGCCAGCAGCTCATCTAGACTAGCGGGGGCTCAGTACTTC. Supplemented by reference TRBV7-2 and TRBJ2-7, the full variable domain reads GAGVSQSPSNKVTEKGKDVELRCDPISGHTALYWYRQSLGQGLEFLIYFQGNSAPDKSGLPSDRFSAERTGGSVSTLTIQRTQQEDSAVYLCASSSSRLAGAQYFGPGTRLTVT.